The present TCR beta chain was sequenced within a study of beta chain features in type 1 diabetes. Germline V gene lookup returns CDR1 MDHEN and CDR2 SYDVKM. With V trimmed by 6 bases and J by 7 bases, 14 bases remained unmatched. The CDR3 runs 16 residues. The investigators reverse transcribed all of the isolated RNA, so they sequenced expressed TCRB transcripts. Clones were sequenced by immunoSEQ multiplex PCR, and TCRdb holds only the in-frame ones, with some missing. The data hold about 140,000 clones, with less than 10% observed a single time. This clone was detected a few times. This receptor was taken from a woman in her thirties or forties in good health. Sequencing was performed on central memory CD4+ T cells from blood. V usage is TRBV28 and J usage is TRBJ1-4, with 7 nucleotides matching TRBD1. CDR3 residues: CASSSTQGVWGEKLFF. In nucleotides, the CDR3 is TGTGCCAGCAGCTCTACTCAGGGGGTCTGGGGTGAAAAACTGTTTTTT.